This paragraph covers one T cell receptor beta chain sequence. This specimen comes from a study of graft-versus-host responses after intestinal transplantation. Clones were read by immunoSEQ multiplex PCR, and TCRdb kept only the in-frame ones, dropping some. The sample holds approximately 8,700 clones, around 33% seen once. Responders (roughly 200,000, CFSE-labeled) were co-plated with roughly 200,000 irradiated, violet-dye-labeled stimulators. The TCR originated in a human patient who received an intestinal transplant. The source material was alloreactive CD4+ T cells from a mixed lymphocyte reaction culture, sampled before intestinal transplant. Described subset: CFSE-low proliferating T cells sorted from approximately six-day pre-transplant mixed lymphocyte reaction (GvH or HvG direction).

The CDR3, as DNA: TGTGCCAGCTCACCCAGGGGACCCGCCGTCTCTGGAAACACCATATATTTT. Translated: CASSPRGPAVSGNTIYF. J is TRBJ1-3 and V is TRBV18; D is perhaps TRBD1 (6 bases). V gave up 3 bases and J gave up 0 bases, with 15 bases separating them. The CDR3 runs 17 residues. Germline CDR1 reads KGHSH; CDR2 reads LQKENI.